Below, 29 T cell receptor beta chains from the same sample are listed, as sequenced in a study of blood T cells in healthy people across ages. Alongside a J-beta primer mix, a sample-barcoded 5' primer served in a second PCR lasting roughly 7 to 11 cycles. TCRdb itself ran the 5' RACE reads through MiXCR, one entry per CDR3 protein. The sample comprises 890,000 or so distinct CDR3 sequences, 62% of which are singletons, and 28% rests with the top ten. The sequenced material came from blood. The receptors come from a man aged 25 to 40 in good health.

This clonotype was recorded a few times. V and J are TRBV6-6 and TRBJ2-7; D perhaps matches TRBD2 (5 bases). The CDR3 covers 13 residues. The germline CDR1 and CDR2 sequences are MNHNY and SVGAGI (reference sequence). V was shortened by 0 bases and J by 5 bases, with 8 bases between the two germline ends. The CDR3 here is CASSYSRTHEQYF. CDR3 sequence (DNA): TGTGCCAGCAGTTACTCGAGGACTCACGAGCAGTACTTC.

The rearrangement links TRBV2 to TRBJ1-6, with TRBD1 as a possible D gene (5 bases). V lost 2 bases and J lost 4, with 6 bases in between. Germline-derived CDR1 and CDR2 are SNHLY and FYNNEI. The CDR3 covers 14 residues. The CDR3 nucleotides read TGTGCCAGCAGTGAACAGGGATATAATTCACCCCTCCACTTT. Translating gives CASSEQGYNSPLHF.

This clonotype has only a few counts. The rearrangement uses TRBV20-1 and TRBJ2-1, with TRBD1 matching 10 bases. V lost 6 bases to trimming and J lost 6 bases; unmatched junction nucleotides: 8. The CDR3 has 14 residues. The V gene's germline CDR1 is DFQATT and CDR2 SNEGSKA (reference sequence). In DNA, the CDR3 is TGCAGTGCCCCCTGGGACAGGGGACGCAATGAGCAGTTCTTC. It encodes CSAPWDRGRNEQFF.

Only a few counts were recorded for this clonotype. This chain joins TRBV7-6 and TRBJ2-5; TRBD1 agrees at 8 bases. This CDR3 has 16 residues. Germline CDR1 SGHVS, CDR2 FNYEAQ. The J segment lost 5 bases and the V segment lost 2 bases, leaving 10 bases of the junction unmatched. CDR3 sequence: CASSLIHDRGRETQYF. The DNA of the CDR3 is TGTGCCAGCAGCTTAATCCACGACAGGGGCAGGGAGACCCAGTACTTC.

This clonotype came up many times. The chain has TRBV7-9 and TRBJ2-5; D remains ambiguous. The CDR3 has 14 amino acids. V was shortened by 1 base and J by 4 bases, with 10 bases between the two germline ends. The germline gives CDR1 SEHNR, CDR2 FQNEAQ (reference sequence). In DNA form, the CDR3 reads TGTGCCAGCAGCTTAGACGGGTTTACAGAGACCCAGTACTTC. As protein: CASSLDGFTETQYF.

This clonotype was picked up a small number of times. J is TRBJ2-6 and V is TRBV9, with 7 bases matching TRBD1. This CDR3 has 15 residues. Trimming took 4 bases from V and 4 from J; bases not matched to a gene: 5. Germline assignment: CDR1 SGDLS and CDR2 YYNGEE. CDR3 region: CASSKGTEGANVLTF. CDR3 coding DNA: TGTGCCAGCAGCAAAGGGACAGAAGGGGCCAACGTCCTGACTTTC.

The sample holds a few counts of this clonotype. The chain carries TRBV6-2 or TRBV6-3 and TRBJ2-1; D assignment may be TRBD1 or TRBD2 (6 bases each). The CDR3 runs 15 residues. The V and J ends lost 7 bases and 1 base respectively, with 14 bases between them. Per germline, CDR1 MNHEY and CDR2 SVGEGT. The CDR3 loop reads CASTKGGRSYNEQFF. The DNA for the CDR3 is TGTGCCAGCACAAAGGGGGGACGATCCTACAATGAGCAGTTCTTC.

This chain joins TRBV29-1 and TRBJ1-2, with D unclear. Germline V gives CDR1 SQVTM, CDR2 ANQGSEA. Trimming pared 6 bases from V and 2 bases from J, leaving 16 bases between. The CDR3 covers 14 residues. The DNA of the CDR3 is TGCAGCGTACCCCACTCGCTCAAAAACTATGGCTACACCTTC. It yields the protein CSVPHSLKNYGYTF.

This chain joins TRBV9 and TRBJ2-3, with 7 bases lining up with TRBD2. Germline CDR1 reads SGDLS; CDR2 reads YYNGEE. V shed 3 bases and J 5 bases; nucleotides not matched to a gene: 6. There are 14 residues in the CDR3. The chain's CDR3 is CASSARLAGDTQYF. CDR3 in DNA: TGTGCCAGCAGCGCACGACTAGCCGGAGATACGCAGTATTTT.

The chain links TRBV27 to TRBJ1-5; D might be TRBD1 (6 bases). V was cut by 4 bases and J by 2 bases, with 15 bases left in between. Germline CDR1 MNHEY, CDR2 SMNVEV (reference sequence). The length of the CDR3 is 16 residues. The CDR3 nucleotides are TGTGCCAGCAGTTCACTCCCGGGACACGGCAATCAGCCCCAGCATTTT. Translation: CASSSLPGHGNQPQHF.

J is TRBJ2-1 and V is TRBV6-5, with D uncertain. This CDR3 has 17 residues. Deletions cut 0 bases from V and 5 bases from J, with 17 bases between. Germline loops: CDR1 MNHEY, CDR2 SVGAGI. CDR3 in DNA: TGTGCCAGCAGTTACTCGCCGTCTGTTTGGGCCAACAATGAGCAGTTCTTC. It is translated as CASSYSPSVWANNEQFF.

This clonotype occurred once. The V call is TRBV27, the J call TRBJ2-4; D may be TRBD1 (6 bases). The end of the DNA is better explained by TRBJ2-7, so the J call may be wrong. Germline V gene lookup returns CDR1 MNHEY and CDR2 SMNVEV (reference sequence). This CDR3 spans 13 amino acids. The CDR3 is CASSLGYRDEQYF. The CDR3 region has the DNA TGTGCCAGCAGTTTAGGGTACAGGGACGAGCAGTACTTC.

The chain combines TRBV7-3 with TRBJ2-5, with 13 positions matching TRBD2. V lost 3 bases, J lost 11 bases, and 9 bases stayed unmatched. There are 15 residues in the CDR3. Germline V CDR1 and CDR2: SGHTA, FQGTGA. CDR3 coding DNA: TGTGCCAGCAGCTTTGGACTAGCGGGGGAGAATGAGCAGTACTTC. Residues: CASSFGLAGENEQYF. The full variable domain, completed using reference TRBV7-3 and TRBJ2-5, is GAGVSQTPSNKVTEKGKYVELRCDPISGHTALYWYRQSLGQGPEFLIYFQGTGAADDSGLPNDRFFAVRPEGSVSTLKIQRTERGDSAVYLCASSFGLAGENEQYFGPGTRLLVL.

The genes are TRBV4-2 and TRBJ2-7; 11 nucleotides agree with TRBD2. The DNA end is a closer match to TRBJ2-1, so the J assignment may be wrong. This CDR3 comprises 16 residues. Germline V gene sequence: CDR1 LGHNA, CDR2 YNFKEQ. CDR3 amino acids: CASSQSTSGAYNEQFF. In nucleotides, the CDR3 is TGTGCCAGCAGCCAATCGACTAGCGGGGCTTACAATGAGCAGTTCTTC.

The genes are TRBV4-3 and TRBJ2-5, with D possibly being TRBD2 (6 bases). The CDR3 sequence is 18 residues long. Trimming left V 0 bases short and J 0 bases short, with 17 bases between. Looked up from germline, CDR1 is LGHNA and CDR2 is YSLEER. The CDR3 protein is CASSQEGRLRGNQETQYF. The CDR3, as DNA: TGCGCCAGCAGCCAAGAAGGTCGGTTGCGGGGCAACCAAGAGACCCAGTACTTC.

The CDR3, as DNA: TGTGCCAGCAGCGGGGACAGGACAGTTAACTATGGCTACACCTTC. Residues: CASSGDRTVNYGYTF. The rearrangement uses TRBV5-5 and TRBJ1-2, with TRBD1 matching 8 bases. CDR1 is SGHKS, CDR2 YYEKEE, per germline (reference sequence). Germline trimming cut 4 bases from V and 1 base from J; bases unmatched to any gene: 6. The CDR3 consists of 15 residues.

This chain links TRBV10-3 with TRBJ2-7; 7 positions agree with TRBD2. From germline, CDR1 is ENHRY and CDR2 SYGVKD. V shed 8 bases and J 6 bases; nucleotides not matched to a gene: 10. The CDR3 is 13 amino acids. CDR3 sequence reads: CAIGLVFPREQYF. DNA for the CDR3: TGTGCCATCGGACTAGTCTTCCCTCGCGAGCAGTACTTC.

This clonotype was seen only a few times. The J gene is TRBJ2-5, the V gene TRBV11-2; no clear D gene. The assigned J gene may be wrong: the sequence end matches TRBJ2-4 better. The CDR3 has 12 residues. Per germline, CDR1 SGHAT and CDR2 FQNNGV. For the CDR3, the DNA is TGTGCCAGCAGCCCCGAGTCTAACATTCAGTACTTC. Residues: CASSPESNIQYF.

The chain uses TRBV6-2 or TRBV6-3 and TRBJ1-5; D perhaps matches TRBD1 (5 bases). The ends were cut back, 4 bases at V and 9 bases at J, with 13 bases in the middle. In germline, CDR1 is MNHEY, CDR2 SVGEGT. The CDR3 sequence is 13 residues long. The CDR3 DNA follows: TGTGCCAGCAGTTCGGGGCACTCGAGGCCCCAGCATTTT. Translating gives CASSSGHSRPQHF.

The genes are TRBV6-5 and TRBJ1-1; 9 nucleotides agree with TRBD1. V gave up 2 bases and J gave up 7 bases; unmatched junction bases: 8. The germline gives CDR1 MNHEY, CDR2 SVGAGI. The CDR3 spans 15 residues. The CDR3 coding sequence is TGTGCCAGCAGTTACGGGACAGGGTCTTCGAGTGAAGCTTTCTTT. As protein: CASSYGTGSSSEAFF.

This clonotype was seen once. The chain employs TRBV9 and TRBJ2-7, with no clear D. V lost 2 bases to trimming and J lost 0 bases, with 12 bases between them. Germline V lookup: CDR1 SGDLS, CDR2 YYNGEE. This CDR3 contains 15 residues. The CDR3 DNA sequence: TGTGCCAGCAGCGTGGAGTCGAGTCCCTCCTACGAGCAGTACTTC. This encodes CASSVESSPSYEQYF.

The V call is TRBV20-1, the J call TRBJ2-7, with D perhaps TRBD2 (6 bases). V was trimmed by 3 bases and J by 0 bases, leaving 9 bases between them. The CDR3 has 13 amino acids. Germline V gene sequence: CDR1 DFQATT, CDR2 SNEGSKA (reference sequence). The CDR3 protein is CSARAGGSYEQYF. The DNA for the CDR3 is TGCAGTGCTAGGGCCGGGGGCTCCTACGAGCAGTACTTC.

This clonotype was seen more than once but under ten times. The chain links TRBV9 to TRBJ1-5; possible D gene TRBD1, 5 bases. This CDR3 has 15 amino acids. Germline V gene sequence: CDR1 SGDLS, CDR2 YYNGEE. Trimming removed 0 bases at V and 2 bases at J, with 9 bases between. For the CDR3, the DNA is TGTGCCAGCAGCGTAGGGGGGGACGGCAATCAGCCCCAGCATTTT. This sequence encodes CASSVGGDGNQPQHF.

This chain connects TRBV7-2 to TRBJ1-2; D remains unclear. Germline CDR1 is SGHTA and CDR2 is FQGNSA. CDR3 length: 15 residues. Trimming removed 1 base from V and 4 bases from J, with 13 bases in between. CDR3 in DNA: TGTGCCAGCAGCTTAGATCCGGTGATGGGCTATGGCTACACCTTC. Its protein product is CASSLDPVMGYGYTF.

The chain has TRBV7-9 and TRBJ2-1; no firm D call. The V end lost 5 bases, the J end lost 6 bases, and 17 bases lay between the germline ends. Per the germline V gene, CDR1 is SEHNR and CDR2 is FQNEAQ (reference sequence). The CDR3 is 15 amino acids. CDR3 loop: CASSPGRFRFNEQFF. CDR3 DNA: TGTGCCAGCAGCCCCGGCAGGTTTAGGTTCAATGAGCAGTTCTTC.

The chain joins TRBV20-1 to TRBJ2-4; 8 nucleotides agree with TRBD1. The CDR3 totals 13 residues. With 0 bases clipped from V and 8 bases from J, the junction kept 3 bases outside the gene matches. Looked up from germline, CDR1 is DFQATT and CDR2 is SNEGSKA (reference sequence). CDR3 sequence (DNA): TGCAGTGCTAGAGATCAGGGGGCTGACATTCAGTACTTC. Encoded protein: CSARDQGADIQYF.

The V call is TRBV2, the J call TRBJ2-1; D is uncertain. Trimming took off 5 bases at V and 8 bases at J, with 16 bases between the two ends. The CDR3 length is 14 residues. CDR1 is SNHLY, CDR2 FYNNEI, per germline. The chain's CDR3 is CASSYRDGMDEQFF. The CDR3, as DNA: TGTGCCAGCAGTTACAGAGATGGGATGGATGAGCAGTTCTTC. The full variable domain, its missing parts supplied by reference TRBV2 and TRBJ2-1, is EPEVTQTPSHQVTQMGQEVILRCVPISNHLYFYWYRQILGQKVEFLVSFYNNEISEKSEIFDDQFSVERPDGSNFTLKIRSTKLEDSAMYFCASSYRDGMDEQFFGPGTRLTVL.

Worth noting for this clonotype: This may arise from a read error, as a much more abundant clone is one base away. In DNA, the CDR3 is TGTGCCAGCAACTCGCGGGGGAGTAGCTCAGATACGCAGTATTTT. Its protein is CASNSRGSSSDTQYF. The chain joins TRBV7-2 to TRBJ2-3, with TRBD2 identical over 7 bases. This CDR3 is 15 amino acids long. Germline trimming cut 7 bases from V and 4 bases from J; bases unmatched to any gene: 11. Germline CDR1 SGHTA, CDR2 FQGNSA.

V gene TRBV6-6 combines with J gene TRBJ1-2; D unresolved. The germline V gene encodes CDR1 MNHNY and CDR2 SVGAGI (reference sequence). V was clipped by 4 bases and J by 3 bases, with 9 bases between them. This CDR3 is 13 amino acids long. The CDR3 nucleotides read TGTGCCAGCAGTTGGGATCAGGACTATGGCTACACCTTC. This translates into CASSWDQDYGYTF.